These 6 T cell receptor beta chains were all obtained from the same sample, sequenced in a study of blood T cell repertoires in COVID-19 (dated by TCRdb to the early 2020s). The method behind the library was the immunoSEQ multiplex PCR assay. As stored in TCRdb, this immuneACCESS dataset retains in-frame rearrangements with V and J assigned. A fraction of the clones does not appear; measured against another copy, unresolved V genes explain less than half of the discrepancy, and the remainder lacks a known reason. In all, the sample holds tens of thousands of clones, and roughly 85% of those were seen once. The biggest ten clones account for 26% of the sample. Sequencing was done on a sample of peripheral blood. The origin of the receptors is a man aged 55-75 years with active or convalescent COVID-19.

CDR3 DNA: TGTGCCAGCAGTTCAGACAGGGGGAACGAGCAGTACTTC. As protein: CASSSDRGNEQYF. V is TRBV7-7 and J is TRBJ2-7; 9 bases are a match to TRBD1. The CDR3 length is 13 residues. V was clipped by 6 bases and J by 5 bases; unmatched bases: 5. CDR1 and CDR2 (germline): SSHAT, FNYEAQ (reference sequence).

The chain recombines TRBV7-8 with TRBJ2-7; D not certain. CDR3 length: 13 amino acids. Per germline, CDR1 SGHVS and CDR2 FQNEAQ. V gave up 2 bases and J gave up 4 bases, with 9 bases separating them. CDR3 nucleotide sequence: TGTGCCAGCAGCTTACCTGGGCTATACGAGCAGTACTTC. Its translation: CASSLPGLYEQYF.

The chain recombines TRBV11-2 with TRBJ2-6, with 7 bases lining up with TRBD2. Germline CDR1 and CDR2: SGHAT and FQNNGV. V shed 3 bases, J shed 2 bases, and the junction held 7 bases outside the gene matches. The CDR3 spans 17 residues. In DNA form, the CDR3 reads TGTGCCAGCAGCTTCACTGGGGGGAGGGCTGGGGCCAACGTCCTGACTTTC. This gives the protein CASSFTGGRAGANVLTF. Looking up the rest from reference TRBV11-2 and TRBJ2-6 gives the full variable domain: EAGVAQSPRYKIIEKRQSVAFWCNPISGHATLYWYQQILGQGPKLLIQFQNNGVVDDSQLPKDRFSAERLKGVDSTLKIQPAKLEDSAVYLCASSFTGGRAGANVLTFGAGSRLTVL.

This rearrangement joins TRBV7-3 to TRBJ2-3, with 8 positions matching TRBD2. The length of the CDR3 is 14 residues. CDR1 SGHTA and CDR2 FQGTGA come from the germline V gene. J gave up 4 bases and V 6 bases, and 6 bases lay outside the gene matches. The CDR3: CASRGLAGSDTQYF. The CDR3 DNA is TGTGCCAGCAGAGGGCTAGCGGGTTCAGATACGCAGTATTTT.

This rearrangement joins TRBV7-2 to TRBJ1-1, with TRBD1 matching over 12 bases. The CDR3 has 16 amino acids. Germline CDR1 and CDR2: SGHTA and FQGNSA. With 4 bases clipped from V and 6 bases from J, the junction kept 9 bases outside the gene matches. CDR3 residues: CASSSYRDRGLPEAFF. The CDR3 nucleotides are TGTGCCAGCAGCTCGTACCGGGACAGGGGGCTCCCTGAAGCTTTCTTT.

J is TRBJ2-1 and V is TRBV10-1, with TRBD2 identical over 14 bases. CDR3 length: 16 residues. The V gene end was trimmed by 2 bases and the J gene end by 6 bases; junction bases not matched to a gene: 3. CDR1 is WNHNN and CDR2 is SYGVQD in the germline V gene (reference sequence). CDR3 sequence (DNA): TGCGCCAGCAGTGAGGGACTAGCGGGGGGCAGCAATGAGCAGTTCTTC. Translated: CASSEGLAGGSNEQFF.